Each of the 6 T cell receptor beta chains below was sequenced from the same sample in a study of CD8+ T cells in alopecia areata. A panel of CD4, CD8alpha, NKG2D, NKG2ACE and other markers served to sort pooled cutaneous lymph node cells. Sequencing relied on a cDNA template that was reverse transcribed from extracted RNA. TCRdb's copy holds only in-frame clones and misses some; the assay was immunoSEQ multiplex PCR. The sample includes 200,000 to 300,000 clones, none of them occurring once. The source material was CD4+ T cells sorted from a lymph node. These receptors were obtained from a C3H/HeJ mouse with alopecia areata. The strain's MHC haplotype is H2-k.

In its sample, this clone was seen a few times. Gene labels here are mouse ones. Read sequence stops 4 residues before the CDR3 end, and the germline J gene provides the missing end. The chain links TRBV13-1 to TRBJ2-2; D possibly corresponds to TRBD2 (6 bases). The germline V and J ends were trimmed by 7 bases and 3 bases, with 7 bases remaining between them. This CDR3 is built from 12 residues. Per germline, CDR1 NSHNY and CDR2 SYGAGN. The DNA read from the CDR3 is TGTGCCAGCGGGGGGTACACCGGG. Translating gives CASGGYTG. The full CDR3 sequence reads CASGGYTGQLYF.

This clone was detected a few times. Gene names and germline refer to mouse. The sequenced fragment ends 4 residues before the CDR3 boundary, so the rest is inferred from the germline J gene. This chain joins TRBV19 and TRBJ2-4; the match to TRBD1 covers 7 bases. CDR3 length: 14 residues. Germline V gene sequence: CDR1 FNHDT, CDR2 SITEND (reference sequence). The CDR3 bases that were read are TGTGCCAGCAGTATATTGGGGACAGTAAAC. It yields the protein CASSILGTVN. The CDR3, in full, reads CASSILGTVNTLYF.

Comments on this clone: The gene names given are mouse names. The read is 4 residues too short to cover the CDR3 end, so that end is filled in from the germline J gene. The gene calls are TRBV5 and TRBJ2-2, with TRBD1 matching 7 bases. With 4 bases clipped from V and 4 bases from J, the junction kept 6 bases outside the gene matches. This CDR3 is 15 amino acids long. Germline V gene lookup returns CDR1 LGHNA and CDR2 YNLKQL (reference sequence). The CDR3 loop is CASSPGTAGTGQLYF. Incomplete CDR3 DNA: TGTGCCAGCAGCCCCGGGACAGCAGGCACCGGG.

In regard to this clone: The gene names here belong to mouse. Other nucleotide sequences in the sample specify the same CDR3. CDR3 bases read: TGTGCCAGCAGGGGACTGGGGGTCTAT. This codes for CASRGLGVY. The whole CDR3 is CASRGLGVYEQYF. The V call is TRBV13-3, the J call TRBJ2-7, with 11 bases aligning to TRBD2. With the read ending 4 residues before the CDR3 end, the germline J gene is used to fill in that end. V trimming: 5 bases; J trimming: 3 bases; junction bases outside the gene matches: 1. There are 13 residues in the CDR3. The germline gives CDR1 NNHDY, CDR2 SYVADS.

This clone was seen only a few times. Gene and germline names: mouse. The DNA ends 4 residues before the CDR3 does, and the rest of the CDR3 is filled in from the germline J gene. The sample carries other DNA sequences with the same CDR3. V gene TRBV19 combines with J gene TRBJ2-3; a weak D match, TRBD1 (5 bases). V lost 4 bases to trimming and J lost 2 bases, with 8 bases between them. The germline V gene has CDR1 FNHDT and CDR2 SITEND (reference sequence). The CDR3 has 13 residues. CDR3 residues: CASSPGFAETLYF. The covered CDR3 bases are TGTGCCAGCAGTCCAGGGTTTGCAGAA.

This clone was recorded at least ten times. Mouse germline and gene names are used. The CDR3 goes on 4 residues after the read ends, and that part is filled in from the germline J gene. This specimen includes other DNA sequences encoding the same CDR3. The J gene is TRBJ1-2, the V gene TRBV1; weak D call: TRBD1 (5 bases). V lost 0 bases, J lost 4 bases, and 6 bases lay in between. The germline CDR1 and CDR2 sequences are NSQYPW and LRSPGD (reference sequence). The CDR3 extends over 13 amino acids. The CDR3 DNA, read in part, is TGCACCTGCAGTGCAGACAGGGCCTCC. Translating gives CTCSADRAS. The entire CDR3 sequence reads CTCSADRASDYTF.